Following are 16 T cell receptor beta chains from one sample sequenced in a study of blood T cell repertoires in COVID-19. The data were produced by immunoSEQ multiplex PCR, yet TCRdb's version contains in-frame clones alone and is incomplete. The sample carries roughly 250,000 clones, around 90% recorded once. The sample comprised peripheral blood. The receptor set was obtained from a man aged 30 to 39 with COVID-19, enrolled during active disease.

The rearrangement uses TRBV19 and TRBJ2-7; maybe TRBD2 (5 bases). V gave up 3 bases and J gave up 7 bases, with 16 bases separating them. Per the germline V gene, CDR1 is LNHDA and CDR2 is SQIVND (reference sequence). The CDR3 totals 14 residues. The CDR3 protein is CASSIGPGRGEQYF. Here the CDR3 DNA reads TGTGCCAGTAGTATTGGCCCGGGGAGAGGTGAGCAGTACTTC. The full variable domain, rest sourced from reference TRBV19 and TRBJ2-7, is DGGITQSPKYLFRKEGQNVTLSCEQNLNHDAMYWYRQDPGQGLRLIYYSQIVNDFQKGDIAEGYSVSREKKESFPLTVTSAQKNPTAFYLCASSIGPGRGEQYFGPGTRLTVT.

This rearrangement joins TRBV10-1 to TRBJ2-7; D possibly corresponds to TRBD1 (5 bases). V gave up 2 bases and J gave up 2 bases, with 7 bases separating them. Germline CDR1 and CDR2: WNHNN and SYGVQD (reference sequence). The CDR3 runs 13 residues. This CDR3 reads CASSERGTYEQYF. The DNA for the CDR3 is TGCGCCAGCAGTGAGAGGGGAACCTACGAGCAGTACTTC.

The chain couples TRBV3-1 (or the pseudogene TRBV3-2) to TRBJ2-3; tentative D call: TRBD2 (5 bases). Deletions cut 4 bases from V and 3 bases from J, with 17 bases between. Germline V gene sequence: CDR1 LGHDT, CDR2 YNNKEL (reference sequence). The CDR3 is 16 amino acids. The CDR3 sequence: CASSPNHGVKTDTQYF. The CDR3 nucleotides are TGTGCCAGCAGCCCCAATCACGGGGTTAAGACAGATACGCAGTATTTT.

The gene calls are TRBV10-1 and TRBJ1-1; D is uncertain. Germline CDR1 WNHNN, CDR2 SYGVQD (reference sequence). The CDR3 has 14 residues. V was clipped by 2 bases and J by 0 bases, with 7 bases between them. Here the CDR3 DNA reads TGCGCCAGCAGTGAGAACGGGGTGAACACTGAAGCTTTCTTT. This translates into CASSENGVNTEAFF.

The chain couples TRBV2 to TRBJ2-5; 9 bases line up with TRBD2. Germline V gene lookup returns CDR1 SNHLY and CDR2 FYNNEI. The CDR3 is made up of 13 amino acids. V trimming: 9 bases; J trimming: 4 bases; junction bases outside the gene matches: 6. The CDR3 reads CASKRGDRETQYF. The CDR3 DNA reads as TGTGCCAGTAAGCGGGGGGACCGAGAGACCCAGTACTTC.

V usage is TRBV21-1 and J usage is TRBJ1-3; TRBD1, the table's D call, lacks a check against the DNA. TRBV21-1 is assigned pseudogene status. This CDR3 is 16 amino acids long. The CDR3 DNA is TGTGCCAGCAGCAAAGGAGGCTCCAGGGGGAAGAACACCATATATTTT. It encodes CASSKGGSRGKNTIYF.

This clone was seen only once. The chain couples TRBV3-1 (or the pseudogene TRBV3-2) to TRBJ1-3, with 7 bases lining up with TRBD1. The germline V gene has CDR1 LGHDT and CDR2 YNNKEL (reference sequence). The CDR3 spans 16 residues. Unmatched junction bases numbered 10, after V lost 8 bases and J lost 0 bases. CDR3 nucleotide sequence: TGTGCCAGCGGATCGACAGGGCAGTACTCTGGAAACACCATATATTTT. Its protein is CASGSTGQYSGNTIYF.

V usage is TRBV5-1 and J usage is TRBJ1-2; 7 positions agree with TRBD1. This CDR3 comprises 13 residues. The germline gives CDR1 SGHRS, CDR2 YFSETQ. V gave up 7 bases and J gave up 2 bases; unmatched junction bases: 5. The DNA for the CDR3 is TGCGCCAGCCGGACAGGAACAAACTATGGCTACACCTTC. Translation: CASRTGTNYGYTF. Supplemented by reference TRBV5-1 and TRBJ1-2, the full variable domain reads KAGVTQTPRYLIKTRGQQVTLSCSPISGHRSVSWYQQTPGQGLQFLFEYFSETQRNKGNFPGRFSGRQFSNSRSEMNVSTLELGDSALYLCASRTGTNYGYTFGSGTRLTVV.

The CDR3 region has the DNA TGTGCCAGCAGCGCACCGGGACAGGGGGCCGGTGTTGAAAAACTGTTTTTT. Translated, it gives CASSAPGQGAGVEKLFF. The chain recombines TRBV9 with TRBJ1-4; TRBD1 agrees at 12 bases. The CDR3 loop spans 17 amino acids. The germline gives CDR1 SGDLS, CDR2 YYNGEE. V gave up 3 bases and J gave up 7 bases; unmatched junction bases: 10.

The V gene is TRBV4-1, the J gene TRBJ1-1, with D tentatively TRBD1 (5 bases). V gave up 6 bases and J gave up 3 bases, with 14 bases separating them. The germline CDR1 and CDR2 sequences are MGHRA and YSYEKL. The length of the CDR3 is 14 residues. The CDR3 protein is CASSGQGGDTEAFF. The DNA of the CDR3 is TGCGCCAGCAGTGGGCAGGGTGGGGACACTGAAGCTTTCTTT.

This clone was counted a few times. The DNA of the CDR3 is TGTGCCAGCAGCTTGGAGCTCATCTCCAATGAGCAGTTCTTC. Its protein product is CASSLELISNEQFF. The gene calls are TRBV5-4 and TRBJ2-1, with unresolved D. Trimming took 0 bases from V and 6 from J, leaving 10 bases between them. The length of the CDR3 is 14 residues. CDR1 and CDR2 from the germline V gene are SGHNT and YYREEE (reference sequence).

The V and J genes are TRBV19 and TRBJ1-6, with 7 bases that match TRBD1. This CDR3 has 14 amino acids. Germline CDR1 LNHDA, CDR2 SQIVND (reference sequence). J was trimmed by 4 bases and V by 8 bases; bases with no gene match: 5. The CDR3 DNA sequence: TGTGCCAGTGGGGGACAGCTTTATAATTCACCCCTCCACTTT. Translation: CASGGQLYNSPLHF.

The gene calls are TRBV5-1 and TRBJ1-4, with a tentative D call TRBD1 (6 bases). Germline CDR1 reads SGHRS; CDR2 reads YFSETQ. This CDR3 comprises 18 residues. V was trimmed by 1 base and J by 1 base, leaving 17 bases between them. CDR3 amino acids: CASSLYYRGGKTNEKLFF. The CDR3 nucleotides read TGCGCCAGCAGCTTGTACTATCGAGGGGGTAAAACTAATGAAAAACTGTTTTTT.

The chain uses TRBV3-1 (or the pseudogene TRBV3-2) and TRBJ1-2, with 9 positions matching TRBD1. Germline V gene lookup returns CDR1 LGHDT and CDR2 YNNKEL (reference sequence). The CDR3 runs to 14 residues. J was trimmed by 7 bases and V by 8 bases; bases with no gene match: 11. The CDR3 reads CASAPGQGLLGYTF. The CDR3 nucleotides are TGTGCCAGCGCCCCGGGACAGGGACTGCTTGGCTACACCTTC.

The rearrangement links TRBV19 to TRBJ2-2; TRBD1 aligns across 7 bases. The J segment lost 2 bases and the V segment lost 5 bases, leaving 11 bases of the junction unmatched. Germline lookup yields CDR1 LNHDA and CDR2 SQIVND (reference sequence). The CDR3 runs 17 residues. Written as DNA, the CDR3 is TGTGCCAGTAGTTTAGCCCCCGGGACAGCAAACACCGGGGAGCTGTTTTTT. This sequence encodes CASSLAPGTANTGELFF.

This chain links TRBV7-9 with TRBJ1-3, with 10 bases fitting TRBD1. This CDR3 is built from 16 residues. J gave up 2 bases and V 5 bases, and 6 bases lay outside the gene matches. From germline, CDR1 is SEHNR and CDR2 FQNEAQ (reference sequence). CDR3 sequence (DNA): TGTGCCAGCAGCCGTGGACAGGGGGGTACTGGAAACACCATATATTTT. Protein product: CASSRGQGGTGNTIYF.